The clone carrying this T cell receptor beta chain was counted once. This sample stems from a study of radiotherapy plus CTLA-4 blockade in lung cancer. Clones were read by immunoSEQ multiplex PCR, and TCRdb kept only the in-frame ones, dropping some. The sample lists 55,000 to 65,000 clones; 70% to 80% were seen once. J was trimmed by 0 bases and V by 6 bases; bases with no gene match: 5. CDR3 size: 15 residues. Germline-derived CDR1 and CDR2 are MDHEN and SYDVKM. The rearrangement links TRBV28 to TRBJ1-2; 9 bases line up with TRBD1. Sequenced material: peripheral blood, taken from a patient treated with radiotherapy plus ipilimumab. The TCR comes from a human donor with non-small cell lung cancer who had a complete response to radiotherapy plus ipilimumab. As DNA, the CDR3 is TGTGCCAGCAGGTCGGGACAGGGTTCTAACTATGGCTACACCTTC. Translating it yields CASRSGQGSNYGYTF.